This section outlines one TCR beta chain sequence together with its context. Germline lookup yields CDR1 SEHNR and CDR2 FQNEAQ (reference sequence). Trimming pared 2 bases from V and 0 bases from J, leaving 7 bases between. The CDR3 has 14 residues. The data were obtained in a study of control samples from healthy donors and cancer patients. Assay: immunoSEQ multiplex PCR; the TCRdb copy retains only in-frame clones and omits some. This sample has about 140,000 clones, with 88% found just once. Sequencing was performed on blood. This receptor was identified in a woman in her 30s in good health. The chain uses TRBV7-9 and TRBJ1-1; D remains unclear. The CDR3 spells CASSLSSLNTEAFF. CDR3 DNA sequence: TGTGCCAGCAGCTTAAGCAGCTTGAACACTGAAGCTTTCTTT.